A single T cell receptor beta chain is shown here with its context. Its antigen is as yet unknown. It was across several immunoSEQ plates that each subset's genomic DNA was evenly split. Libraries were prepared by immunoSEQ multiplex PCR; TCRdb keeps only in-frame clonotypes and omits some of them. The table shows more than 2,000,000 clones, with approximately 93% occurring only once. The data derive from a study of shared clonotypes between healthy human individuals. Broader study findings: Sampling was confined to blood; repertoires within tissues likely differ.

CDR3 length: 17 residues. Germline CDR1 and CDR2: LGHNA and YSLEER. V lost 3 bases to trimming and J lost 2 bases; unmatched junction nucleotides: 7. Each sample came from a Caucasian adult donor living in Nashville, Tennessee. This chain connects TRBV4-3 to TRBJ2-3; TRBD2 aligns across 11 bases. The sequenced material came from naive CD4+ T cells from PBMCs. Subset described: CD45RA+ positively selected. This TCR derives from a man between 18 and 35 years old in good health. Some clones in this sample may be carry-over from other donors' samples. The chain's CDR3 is CASSQATLAGDTDTQYF. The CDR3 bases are TGCGCCAGCAGCCAGGCGACACTAGCGGGAGACACAGATACGCAGTATTTT.